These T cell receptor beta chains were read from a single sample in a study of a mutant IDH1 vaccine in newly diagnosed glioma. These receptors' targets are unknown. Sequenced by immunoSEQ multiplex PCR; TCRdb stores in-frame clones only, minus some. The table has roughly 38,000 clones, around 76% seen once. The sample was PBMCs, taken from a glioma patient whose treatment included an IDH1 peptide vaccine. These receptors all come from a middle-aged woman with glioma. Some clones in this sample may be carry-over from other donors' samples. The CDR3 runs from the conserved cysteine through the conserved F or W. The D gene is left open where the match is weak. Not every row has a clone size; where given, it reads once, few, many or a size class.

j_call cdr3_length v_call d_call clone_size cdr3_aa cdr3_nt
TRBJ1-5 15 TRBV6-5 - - CASSSSAQGTQPQHF TGTGCCAGCAGTAGCTCCGCCCAGGGAACTCAGCCCCAGCATTTT
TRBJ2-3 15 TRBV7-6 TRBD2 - CASSATLAVTDTQYF TGTGCCAGCAGCGCGACACTAGCGGTCACAGATACGCAGTATTTT
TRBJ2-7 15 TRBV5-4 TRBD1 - CASSSGGQGRHEQYF TGTGCCAGCAGCTCAGGGGGACAGGGTCGTCACGAGCAGTACTTC
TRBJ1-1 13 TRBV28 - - CASSFEFYTEAFF TGTGCCAGCAGTTTCGAGTTCTACACTGAAGCTTTCTTT
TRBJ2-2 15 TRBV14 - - CASSEFSGATGELFF TGTGCCAGCAGCGAGTTTTCGGGGGCCACCGGGGAGCTGTTTTTT
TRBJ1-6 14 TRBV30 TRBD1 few CAWSSGTGYSPLHF TGTGCCTGGAGTTCCGGGACAGGGTATTCACCCCTCCACTTT
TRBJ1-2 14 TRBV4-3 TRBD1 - CASSQDRTGGGYTF TGCGCCAGCAGCCAAGATAGGACAGGGGGTGGCTACACCTTC
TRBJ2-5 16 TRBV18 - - CASAGSQTLYQETQYF TGTGCCAGCGCAGGCAGCCAGACCTTGTACCAAGAGACCCAGTACTTC
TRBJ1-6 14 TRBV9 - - CASSSRNSNSPLHF TGTGCCAGCAGCTCTCGCAACTCGAATTCACCCCTCCACTTT
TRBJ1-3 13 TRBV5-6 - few CASSLSFGNTIYF TGTGCCAGCAGCTTGAGTTTCGGAAACACCATATATTTT
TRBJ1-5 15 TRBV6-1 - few CASRAEEGLGQPQHF TGTGCCAGCAGAGCCGAGGAGGGGCTCGGTCAGCCCCAGCATTTT
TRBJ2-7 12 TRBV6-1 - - CASSPRDGEQYF TGTGCCAGCAGTCCTAGAGACGGTGAGCAGTACTTC
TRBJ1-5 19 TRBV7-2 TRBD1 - CASSLDRRDRGRWDQPQHF TGTGCCAGCAGCTTAGACCGCCGGGACAGGGGGCGCTGGGATCAGCCCCAGCATTTT